One and the same sample provided the 14 T cell receptor beta chains below, sequenced in a study of blood T cell repertoires in COVID-19. The method was immunoSEQ multiplex PCR; TCRdb's version includes in-frame clones alone and lacks a portion of them. The table shows around 110,000 clones, with about 79% occurring only once. The specimen sequenced was peripheral blood. The source is a woman between 70 and 85 years old with acute or convalescent COVID-19.

The rearrangement uses TRBV24-1 and TRBJ2-5; TRBD1 agrees at 8 bases. Trimming took 3 bases from V and 2 from J; bases not matched to a gene: 1. This CDR3 is built from 14 residues. Germline loops: CDR1 KGHDR, CDR2 SFDVKD. This CDR3 is CATSDGTGQETQYF. CDR3 DNA: TGTGCCACCAGTGATGGGACAGGACAAGAGACCCAGTACTTC.

Only one count was recorded for this clone. This chain uses TRBV7-8 with TRBJ2-5, with D unresolved. CDR1 and CDR2 from the germline V gene are SGHVS and FQNEAQ. V lost 1 base and J 3 bases, leaving 9 bases between the germline ends. The CDR3 totals 14 residues. The CDR3 DNA follows: TGTGCCAGCAGCTTAGTCTTTAGCAAAGAGACCCAGTACTTC. This encodes CASSLVFSKETQYF.

The chain joins TRBV27 to TRBJ2-3, with TRBD1 matching over 10 bases. The V segment lost 5 bases and the J segment 0 bases; nucleotides outside the gene matches: 5. This CDR3 is 16 amino acids long. Germline CDR1 is MNHEY and CDR2 is SMNVEV (reference sequence). CDR3 nucleotide sequence: TGTGCCAGCAGTCGACAGGGGGCGGTGAGCACAGATACGCAGTATTTT. It encodes CASSRQGAVSTDTQYF.

The sample holds a few counts of this clone. The V gene is TRBV18, the J gene TRBJ1-1, with unresolved D. CDR3 size: 17 residues. From germline, CDR1 is KGHSH and CDR2 LQKENI. Trimming removed 2 bases at V and 1 base at J, with 17 bases between. CDR3 sequence: CASSPYPPRLTNTEAFF. As DNA, the CDR3 is TGTGCCAGCTCACCATACCCCCCCCGACTGACGAACACTGAAGCTTTCTTT. Filled out from reference TRBV18 and TRBJ1-1, the complete variable domain reads NAGVMQNPRHLVRRRGQEARLRCSPMKGHSHVYWYRQLPEEGLKFMVYLQKENIIDESGMPKERFSAEFPKEGPSILRIQQVVRGDSAAYFCASSPYPPRLTNTEAFFGQGTRLTVV.

The chain is built from TRBV29-1 and TRBJ2-3, with 8 bases fitting TRBD1. The J segment lost 2 bases and the V segment lost 7 bases, leaving 8 bases of the junction unmatched. The CDR3 is 14 residues long. CDR1 and CDR2 (germline): SQVTM, ANQGSEA. The CDR3 DNA reads as TGCAGCGCCCGGATGGACAGGGCCACAGATACGCAGTATTTT. It codes for CSARMDRATDTQYF.

The chain has TRBV11-2 and TRBJ1-3; D is uncertain. This CDR3 is built from 17 residues. Germline CDR1 reads SGHAT; CDR2 reads FQNNGV. V gave up 2 bases and J gave up 4 bases, with 18 bases separating them. The CDR3 DNA follows: TGTGCCAGCAGCTTACGGGGTATAGGCCTTGCGGGAAACACCATATATTTT. Its protein product is CASSLRGIGLAGNTIYF.

The V and J genes are TRBV7-9 and TRBJ2-3; 8 nucleotides agree with TRBD2. The germline gives CDR1 SEHNR, CDR2 FQNEAQ (reference sequence). Losses at the gene ends were 3 bases for V and 0 bases for J; bases not matched to a gene: 5. The CDR3 runs to 16 residues. For the CDR3, the DNA is TGTGCCAGCAGCTTTGTGAGCGGGGGTAGCACAGATACGCAGTATTTT. It specifies CASSFVSGGSTDTQYF.

V usage is TRBV19 and J usage is TRBJ1-3; D is unresolved. Looked up from germline, CDR1 is LNHDA and CDR2 is SQIVND (reference sequence). Trimming took off 3 bases at V and 0 bases at J, with 12 bases between the two ends. CDR3 length equals 16 residues. The CDR3 sequence: CASSMAGKLSGNTIYF. CDR3 sequence (DNA): TGTGCCAGTAGTATGGCGGGAAAACTCTCTGGAAACACCATATATTTT.

The chain employs TRBV5-6 and TRBJ2-1; TRBD1 matches 10 bases. The length of the CDR3 is 14 residues. V gave up 4 bases and J gave up 7 bases; unmatched junction bases: 5. Germline CDR1 is SGHDT and CDR2 is YYEEEE. The CDR3 DNA follows: TGTGCCAGCAGCCCCGACAGGGGGCGGAATGAGCAGTTCTTC. This encodes CASSPDRGRNEQFF.

The V call is TRBV29-1, the J call TRBJ1-2; D possibly corresponds to TRBD1 (6 bases). Trimming cost V 6 bases and J 0 bases, with 11 bases left between them. The germline V gene has CDR1 SQVTM and CDR2 ANQGSEA. The CDR3 is 13 amino acids. This CDR3 reads CSVSTGPNYGYTF. In DNA, the CDR3 is TGCAGCGTCTCGACAGGTCCTAACTATGGCTACACCTTC.

Written as DNA, the CDR3 is TGTGCCAGCAGTGAAAAAGGACAGAATGAAAAACTGTTTTTT. Translation gives CASSEKGQNEKLFF. The chain combines TRBV2 with TRBJ1-4, with D tentatively TRBD1 (6 bases). This CDR3 comprises 14 residues. The V end was cut by 2 bases, the J end by 5 bases, with 9 bases between. CDR1 and CDR2 (germline): SNHLY, FYNNEI.

This chain links TRBV13 with TRBJ1-6, with 10 bases matching TRBD1. Germline values: CDR1 PRHDT, CDR2 FYEKMQ (reference sequence). J was trimmed by 3 bases and V by 1 base; bases with no gene match: 6. This CDR3 region has 18 residues. In DNA, the CDR3 is TGTGCCAGCAGCTTAGAGGGACAGGGGTGGAACTATAATTCACCCCTCCACTTT. Its protein product is CASSLEGQGWNYNSPLHF. Together with reference TRBV13 and TRBJ1-6, the CDR3 gives the full variable domain: AAGVIQSPRHLIKEKRETATLKCYPIPRHDTVYWYQQGPGQDPQFLISFYEKMQSDKGSIPDRFSAQQFSDYHSELNMSSLELGDSALYFCASSLEGQGWNYNSPLHFGNGTRLTVT.

The genes are TRBV6-6 and TRBJ1-4, with a weak D call TRBD1 (5 bases). The CDR3 contains 15 residues. The germline CDR1 and CDR2 sequences are MNHNY and SVGAGI (reference sequence). Trimming took 0 bases from V and 3 from J, leaving 8 bases between them. This chain's CDR3 is CASSYSGAANEKLFF. The CDR3 DNA follows: TGTGCCAGCAGTTACTCTGGGGCGGCTAATGAAAAACTGTTTTTT.

V and J are TRBV30 and TRBJ1-2; D gene uncertain. V lost 1 base to trimming and J lost 5 bases, with 8 bases between them. Germline loops: CDR1 GTSNPN, CDR2 SVGIG (reference sequence). The CDR3 is 12 residues long. CDR3 sequence (DNA): TGTGCCTGGAGTGCCCAGTGGTATGGCTACACCTTC. Its protein product is CAWSAQWYGYTF.